Listed here are 6 T cell receptor beta chains from one sample, sequenced in a study of cytomegalovirus exposure and HLA in healthy donors. Libraries were prepared by immunoSEQ multiplex PCR; TCRdb keeps only in-frame clonotypes and omits some of them. Among about 160,000 clones listed, roughly 86% were seen once. Sequencing was performed on PBMCs. These receptors were obtained from a man between 18 and 29 years old in good health and CMV-seropositive.

This chain uses TRBV4-2 with TRBJ2-1, with TRBD2 matching over 9 bases. Per germline, CDR1 LGHNA and CDR2 YNFKEQ. CDR3 length: 15 residues. V shed 1 base, J shed 8 bases, and the junction held 6 bases outside the gene matches. The CDR3 loop reads CASSQVAGLADEQFF. CDR3 nucleotide sequence: TGTGCCAGCAGCCAAGTAGCGGGACTAGCAGATGAGCAGTTCTTC.

The rearrangement links TRBV9 to TRBJ2-3; 10 positions match TRBD2. The CDR3 has 16 residues. Germline values: CDR1 SGDLS, CDR2 YYNGEE. J was trimmed by 9 bases and V by 2 bases; bases with no gene match: 12. The CDR3 DNA reads TGTGCCAGCAGCGTTGGACTAGCGGAATCTCAGGAGACGCAGTATTTT. It codes for CASSVGLAESQETQYF.

Here the CDR3 reads CASSKRAGGPVTQYF. CDR3 nucleotides: TGTGCCAGCAGCAAAAGAGCGGGAGGGCCGGTGACCCAGTACTTC. The chain couples TRBV21-1 to TRBJ2-5; the D call of TRBD2 is as the table states it, not checked on the DNA. TRBV21-1 constitutes a pseudogene. CDR3 size: 15 residues.

The rearrangement links TRBV29-1 to TRBJ2-7, with 8 nucleotides matching TRBD1. Germline loops: CDR1 SQVTM, CDR2 ANQGSEA. V was pared by 3 bases and J by 6 bases, with 7 bases of the junction left unmatched. CDR3 length: 13 amino acids. This chain's CDR3 is CSVDPTGDFEQYF. For the CDR3, the DNA is TGCAGCGTTGATCCGACAGGGGACTTCGAGCAGTACTTC.

This rearrangement joins TRBV27 to TRBJ2-7, with 16 bases identical to TRBD2. CDR1 MNHEY and CDR2 SMNVEV come from the germline V gene (reference sequence). The CDR3 extends over 18 amino acids. V shed 4 bases and J 2 bases; nucleotides not matched to a gene: 8. CDR3: CASSSRGLAGGRAYEQYF. The CDR3 coding sequence is TGTGCCAGCAGTTCCCGGGGACTAGCGGGAGGGCGCGCCTACGAGCAGTACTTC.

CDR3 in amino acids: CASSLSGSAVAKNIQYF. CDR3 nucleotides: TGCGCCAGCAGCTTGTCGGGATCGGCAGTAGCCAAAAACATTCAGTACTTC. The chain links TRBV5-1 to TRBJ2-4, with D maybe TRBD2 (5 bases). The CDR3 length is 17 residues. Germline-derived CDR1 and CDR2 are SGHRS and YFSETQ. V shed 1 base and J shed 0 bases, with 14 bases lying between them. Full variable domain (missing parts from reference TRBV5-1 and TRBJ2-4): KAGVTQTPRYLIKTRGQQVTLSCSPISGHRSVSWYQQTPGQGLQFLFEYFSETQRNKGNFPGRFSGRQFSNSRSEMNVSTLELGDSALYLCASSLSGSAVAKNIQYFGAGTRLSVL.